The 31 T cell receptor beta chains given below trace back to one sample, sequenced in a study of blood T cells in healthy people across ages. It was with a sample-barcoded 5' primer and a J-beta primer mix that a second PCR of roughly 6 to 12 cycles was run. MiXCR was run by TCRdb on the 5' RACE reads, yielding one entry per CDR3 protein. The sample comprises almost 300,000 distinct CDR3 sequences, roughly a quarter of which are singletons, and over 25% rests with the top ten. The specimen sequenced was blood. Receptors were obtained from a woman in her 70s in good health.

This clonotype was counted ten times or more. V gene TRBV28 combines with J gene TRBJ1-3; D is ambiguous. Germline CDR1 reads MDHEN; CDR2 reads SYDVKM. The CDR3 spans 13 residues. The V end was cut by 5 bases, the J end by 4 bases, with 9 bases between. The DNA for the CDR3 is TGTGCCAGCAGTCGCTCTGCGGGAAACACCATATATTTT. Amino acid sequence: CASSRSAGNTIYF.

Remarks on this clonotype: The junction shows a germline mismatch at one end, possibly a read error. V is TRBV2 and J is TRBJ2-3, with 7 bases fitting TRBD2. The CDR3 runs 15 residues. The germline V gene encodes CDR1 SNHLY and CDR2 FYNNEI. CDR3 bases: TGTGCCAGCAGTCGGACTAGGCCTCGCACGGATACGCAGTATTTT. Translation gives CASSRTRPRTDTQYF.

This clonotype was counted once. V and J are TRBV7-2 and TRBJ2-6; D gene unclear. Looked up from germline, CDR1 is SGHTA and CDR2 is FQGNSA. V was shortened by 1 base and J by 2 bases, with 12 bases between the two germline ends. The CDR3 loop spans 17 amino acids. CDR3 sequence reads: CASSLEVFRAGANVLTF. The CDR3 DNA reads TGTGCCAGCAGCTTAGAGGTCTTTCGGGCTGGGGCCAACGTCCTGACTTTC. The entire variable domain, with the rest obtained from reference TRBV7-2 and TRBJ2-6, is as follows: GAGVSQSPSNKVTEKGKDVELRCDPISGHTALYWYRQSLGQGLEFLIYFQGNSAPDKSGLPSDRFSAERTGGSVSTLTIQRTQQEDSAVYLCASSLEVFRAGANVLTFGAGSRLTVL.

This clonotype turned up a few times. This rearrangement joins TRBV6-1 to TRBJ1-1; D is perhaps TRBD1 (6 bases). V was shortened by 4 bases and J by 0 bases, with 12 bases between the two germline ends. The CDR3 contains 15 residues. Per the germline V gene, CDR1 is MNHNS and CDR2 is SASEGT. The CDR3 sequence is CASSVEDRLNTEAFF. CDR3 coding DNA: TGTGCCAGCAGTGTCGAAGACAGGCTGAACACTGAAGCTTTCTTT.

There are a few counts of this clonotype. The V gene is TRBV29-1, the J gene TRBJ2-1; a weak D match, TRBD2 (6 bases). Germline V gene lookup returns CDR1 SQVTM and CDR2 ANQGSEA. There are 11 residues in the CDR3. V was cut by 5 bases and J by 9 bases, with 11 bases left in between. The CDR3 DNA is TGCAGCGTTAGACTAGTTTTTGAGCAGTTCTTC. Translated, it gives CSVRLVFEQFF.

This chain connects TRBV12-3 or TRBV12-4 to TRBJ2-5; 16 bases agree with TRBD2. There are 18 residues in the CDR3. V trimming: 6 bases; J trimming: 5 bases; junction bases outside the gene matches: 12. The DNA of the CDR3 is TGTGCCAGCAGACGGGGACCGGGACTAGCGGGAGGGCACGAGACCCAGTACTTC. It codes for CASRRGPGLAGGHETQYF.

The chain employs TRBV23-1 and TRBJ1-3; D gene unclear. TRBV23-1 is an ORF, with its function uncertain. The CDR3 is made up of 12 amino acids. With 7 bases removed from V and 2 bases from J, the gap between germline ends came to 6 bases. The CDR3 bases are TGCGCCAGCAACCCGACTGGAAACACCATATATTTT. It yields the protein CASNPTGNTIYF.

The chain is built from TRBV11-2 and TRBJ2-3; D unclear. V shed 0 bases and J shed 2 bases, with 6 bases lying between them. Per the germline V gene, CDR1 is SGHAT and CDR2 is FQNNGV. CDR3 size: 14 residues. The CDR3 loop is CASSLDPSTDTQYF. The CDR3 DNA reads as TGTGCCAGCAGCTTAGACCCTTCCACAGATACGCAGTATTTT.

The CDR3 DNA sequence: TGTGCCAGCAGCTTAAGAGCAAACACCGGGGAGCTGTTTTTT. This codes for CASSLRANTGELFF. The rearrangement links TRBV7-3 to TRBJ2-2; D not certain. The CDR3 is 14 residues long. Germline lookup yields CDR1 SGHTA and CDR2 FQGTGA. The V gene lost 1 base and the J gene lost 2 bases, with 5 bases spanning the gap.

V gene TRBV5-6 combines with J gene TRBJ2-5; the D gene is possibly TRBD1 (6 bases). V lost 5 bases to trimming and J lost 4 bases, with 12 bases between them. The CDR3 contains 13 residues. Germline assignment: CDR1 SGHDT and CDR2 YYEEEE. The CDR3 DNA is TGTGCCAGCAGGCGTAGAGGGGGAGAGACCCAGTACTTC. It translates to CASRRRGGETQYF. The full variable domain, rest sourced from reference TRBV5-6 and TRBJ2-5, is DAGVTQSPTHLIKTRGQQVTLRCSPKSGHDTVSWYQQALGQGPQFIFQYYEEEERQRGNFPDRFSGHQFPNYSSELNVNALLLGDSALYLCASRRRGGETQYFGPGTRLLVL.

The chain couples TRBV6-5 to TRBJ2-5; D may be TRBD1 (5 bases). Trimming cost V 5 bases and J 4 bases, with 11 bases left between them. CDR3 length: 13 amino acids. The germline V gene encodes CDR1 MNHEY and CDR2 SVGAGI. CDR3 residues: CASSRVRGETQYF. CDR3 in DNA: TGTGCCAGCAGTAGAGTAAGGGGAGAGACCCAGTACTTC.

This clonotype was seen a few times. The chain has TRBV21-1 and TRBJ1-3; the table's D call TRBD1 went unverified against the DNA. TRBV21-1 corresponds to a pseudogene. This CDR3 spans 19 amino acids. The CDR3 DNA is TGTGCCAGCAGGAAACTTCGATGCGATACAGGGGCCCCTGGAAACACCATATATTTT. Amino acid sequence: CASRKLRCDTGAPGNTIYF.

This rearrangement joins TRBV20-1 to TRBJ2-1, with D possibly called TRBD1 or TRBD2 (6 bases each). The CDR3 consists of 17 residues. Per the germline V gene, CDR1 is DFQATT and CDR2 is SNEGSKA (reference sequence). V was clipped by 0 bases and J by 0 bases, with 15 bases between them. CDR3 amino acids: CSARELGGLTSYNEQFF. The CDR3, as DNA: TGCAGTGCTAGAGAGTTAGGGGGGCTTACCTCCTACAATGAGCAGTTCTTC.

The V and J genes are TRBV7-2 and TRBJ2-1; TRBD2 aligns across 10 bases. With V trimmed by 1 base and J by 4 bases, 10 bases remained unmatched. Germline V CDR1 and CDR2: SGHTA, FQGNSA. This CDR3 spans 18 amino acids. CDR3 DNA sequence: TGTGCCAGCAGCTTAGGGGGGTCTCTAGCGGGAGTGTACAATGAGCAGTTCTTC. It specifies CASSLGGSLAGVYNEQFF.

This clonotype was found a few times. The chain links TRBV6-1 to TRBJ2-7; D possibly corresponds to TRBD2 (6 bases). Germline CDR1 reads MNHNS; CDR2 reads SASEGT. Trimming removed 1 base from V and 4 bases from J, with 14 bases in between. The CDR3 totals 15 residues. The CDR3 region is CASSEGRLVGYEQYF. The CDR3 DNA follows: TGTGCCAGCAGTGAAGGGAGACTAGTGGGATACGAGCAGTACTTC.

The chain couples TRBV7-2 to TRBJ2-3; D is uncertain. This CDR3 spans 14 amino acids. Trimming left V 5 bases short and J 4 bases short, with 13 bases between. CDR1 and CDR2 (germline): SGHTA, FQGNSA. The CDR3 nucleotides read TGTGCCAGCAGCCCACCGGTGGCCCCAGATACGCAGTATTTT. This codes for CASSPPVAPDTQYF.

This clonotype was found once. V is TRBV28 and J is TRBJ2-7, with 14 bases aligning to TRBD2. The CDR3 covers 16 residues. J lost 2 bases, V lost 5 bases, and 5 bases had no gene match. Germline loops: CDR1 MDHEN, CDR2 SYDVKM. Here the CDR3 DNA reads TGTGCCAGCAGTCCCTGGACTAGCGGGAGGACCTACGAGCAGTACTTC. As protein: CASSPWTSGRTYEQYF.

The chain uses TRBV27 and TRBJ2-6; maybe TRBD1 (5 bases). Germline V gene lookup returns CDR1 MNHEY and CDR2 SMNVEV (reference sequence). The CDR3 has 17 residues. Trimming took 5 bases from V and 0 from J, leaving 14 bases between them. The CDR3: CASSPHAGSSGANVLTF. The CDR3 bases are TGTGCCAGCAGTCCCCATGCAGGGTCCTCTGGGGCCAACGTCCTGACTTTC. Looking up the rest from reference TRBV27 and TRBJ2-6 gives the full variable domain: EAQVTQNPRYLITVTGKKLTVTCSQNMNHEYMSWYRQDPGLGLRQIYYSMNVEVTDKGDVPEGYKVSRKEKRNFPLILESPSPNQTSLYFCASSPHAGSSGANVLTFGAGSRLTVL.

This clonotype was picked up a small number of times. V gene TRBV27 combines with J gene TRBJ2-4; D is undetermined. Germline V gene lookup returns CDR1 MNHEY and CDR2 SMNVEV (reference sequence). The CDR3 spans 13 residues. Trimming shortened V by 4 bases and J by 8 bases, and 12 bases separated the two germline ends. The chain's CDR3 is CASSYRVEDIQYF. In nucleotides, the CDR3 is TGTGCCAGCAGTTATAGGGTAGAGGACATTCAGTACTTC.

This clonotype was counted only a few times. The chain links TRBV7-2 to TRBJ2-7, with D uncertain. V was clipped by 3 bases and J by 7 bases, with 16 bases between them. Germline CDR1 is SGHTA and CDR2 is FQGNSA. This CDR3 is built from 14 residues. In DNA form, the CDR3 reads TGTGCCAGCAGCTTGGACCTCTGGGTGATGGAGCAGTACTTC. The encoded protein is CASSLDLWVMEQYF.

In this sample, this clonotype turned up a few times. The V call is TRBV5-1, the J call TRBJ2-5, with D maybe TRBD2 (5 bases). CDR3 length: 16 amino acids. Between the trimmed V and J ends, which lost 1 base and 0 bases, there was a span of 13 bases. Germline lookup yields CDR1 SGHRS and CDR2 YFSETQ. The CDR3 region is CASSLRSLTNQETQYF. CDR3 bases: TGCGCCAGCAGCTTGAGGTCACTGACTAACCAAGAGACCCAGTACTTC.

This clonotype is a singleton in its sample. The rearrangement links TRBV2 to TRBJ2-2; the D gene could be TRBD1 or TRBD2 (5 bases each). V shed 6 bases and J shed 2 bases, with 13 bases lying between them. Germline CDR1 is SNHLY and CDR2 is FYNNEI. This CDR3 is built from 15 residues. CDR3 sequence reads: CASRPGDGNTGELFF. In nucleotides, the CDR3 is TGTGCCAGCAGACCCGGGGACGGTAACACCGGGGAGCTGTTTTTT.

This clonotype was recorded a few times. The J gene is TRBJ2-7, the V gene TRBV10-2; tentative D call: TRBD1 (6 bases). The CDR3 runs to 15 residues. Trimming left V 3 bases short and J 1 base short, with 13 bases between. CDR1 and CDR2 from the germline V gene are WSHSY and SAAADI. CDR3 in amino acids: CASSDLTGKSYEQYF. As DNA, the CDR3 is TGCGCCAGCAGTGATCTAACAGGGAAGTCCTACGAGCAGTACTTC.

The J gene is TRBJ1-5, the V gene TRBV6-2 or TRBV6-3, with TRBD1 matching 8 bases. V gave up 5 bases and J gave up 6 bases; unmatched junction bases: 6. Germline-derived CDR1 and CDR2 are MNHEY and SVGEGT. The CDR3 runs to 14 residues. The CDR3 sequence is CASSTRQGTQPQHF. The CDR3 coding sequence is TGTGCCAGCAGTACGAGACAGGGGACTCAGCCCCAGCATTTT.

This clonotype was detected a few times. The chain joins TRBV10-3 to TRBJ2-5; 7 bases align to TRBD2. Germline-derived CDR1 and CDR2 are ENHRY and SYGVKD. Germline trimming cut 10 bases from V and 2 bases from J; bases unmatched to any gene: 19. CDR3 length: 17 amino acids. DNA of the CDR3: TGTGCCACCTCAGTGTCCCTACAGCGGGGAGAGCAAGAGACCCAGTACTTC. Translation: CATSVSLQRGEQETQYF.

The table lists this clonotype with a few counts. This chain joins TRBV28 and TRBJ2-7; D is possibly TRBD1 (6 bases). Trimming shortened V by 4 bases and J by 6 bases, and 19 bases separated the two germline ends. Germline lookup yields CDR1 MDHEN and CDR2 SYDVKM. This CDR3 has 15 residues. The CDR3 reads CASSSYREGLGEQYF. In nucleotides, the CDR3 is TGTGCCAGCAGTTCCTACAGGGAAGGTTTGGGCGAGCAGTACTTC.

The chain combines TRBV7-3 with TRBJ2-2; TRBD1 matches at 7 bases. The germline CDR1 and CDR2 sequences are SGHTA and FQGTGA. CDR3 length: 18 amino acids. J gave up 4 bases and V 0 bases, and 11 bases lay outside the gene matches. Here the CDR3 reads CASSLTHRGGHGTGELFF. Written as DNA, the CDR3 is TGTGCCAGCAGCTTAACGCATCGAGGGGGCCATGGCACCGGGGAGCTGTTTTTT.

This clonotype showed up just a few times. The chain links TRBV20-1 to TRBJ1-2; TRBD1 agrees at 7 bases. Germline values: CDR1 DFQATT, CDR2 SNEGSKA (reference sequence). The CDR3 contains 13 residues. V shed 3 bases and J 5 bases; nucleotides not matched to a gene: 6. In DNA, the CDR3 is TGCAGTGCTAGGGCGCAGGGGGTTTATGGCTACACCTTC. As protein: CSARAQGVYGYTF.

V usage is TRBV5-1 and J usage is TRBJ2-5; 7 positions match TRBD1. Germline-derived CDR1 and CDR2 are SGHRS and YFSETQ. Germline trimming cut 4 bases from V and 2 bases from J; bases unmatched to any gene: 5. The CDR3 is 14 amino acids. DNA of the CDR3: TGCGCCAGCAGCATCGACAGGGTTCAAGAGACCCAGTACTTC. This sequence encodes CASSIDRVQETQYF.

This clonotype was recorded a few times. The V and J genes are TRBV7-2 and TRBJ1-5; D gene uncertain. The germline gives CDR1 SGHTA, CDR2 FQGNSA. The CDR3 is 14 amino acids. Trimming pared 6 bases from V and 7 bases from J, leaving 16 bases between. The CDR3 region has the DNA TGTGCCAGCAGTTTACCGGGAAGTCCGCAGCCCCAGCATTTT. Protein sequence: CASSLPGSPQPQHF.

This clonotype occurred once. The chain carries TRBV6-6 and TRBJ2-1; 10 bases map to TRBD2. In germline, CDR1 is MNHNY, CDR2 SVGAGI (reference sequence). The V and J ends lost 5 bases and 8 bases, in that order; junction bases with no gene match: 9. This CDR3 region has 15 residues. CDR3 in amino acids: CASSTPSGSTHEQFF. The CDR3 DNA follows: TGTGCCAGCAGTACCCCTAGCGGGAGTACCCATGAGCAGTTCTTC.